This T cell receptor beta chain appears in the sequencing data of a study of blood T cell repertoires in COVID-19. Across the study: COVID-19 samples from acute and convalescent phases originated in the United States, Italy and Spain. The cDNA or gDNA used as material had been derived from T cells, B-cell-depleted T cells, or PBMCs.

The junction had 7 bases not matched to a gene; V was cut back by 5 bases and J by 13 bases. The CDR3 runs 12 residues. CDR1 and CDR2 (germline): SQVTM, ANQGSEA. Original processing notes: Estimated nucleated cell counts came from reference gene primer amplification. The data were produced by immunoSEQ multiplex PCR, yet TCRdb's version contains in-frame clones alone and is incomplete. V, J and clone size reflect that table, while D and trimming were determined from the DNA. The top ten clones hold less than 3.5% of a sample with fewer than 400,000 clones, roughly 90% of them seen once. This clone appeared a few times.

This rearrangement joins TRBV29-1 to TRBJ2-1, with 11 bases fitting TRBD2. The sequenced sample consisted of peripheral blood. The receptor was derived from a woman aged 25 to 45 with COVID-19, enrolled during active disease. The CDR3 bases are TGCAGCGTTTCGACTAGCGGGGCTCATCAGTTCTTC. Its protein product is CSVSTSGAHQFF.